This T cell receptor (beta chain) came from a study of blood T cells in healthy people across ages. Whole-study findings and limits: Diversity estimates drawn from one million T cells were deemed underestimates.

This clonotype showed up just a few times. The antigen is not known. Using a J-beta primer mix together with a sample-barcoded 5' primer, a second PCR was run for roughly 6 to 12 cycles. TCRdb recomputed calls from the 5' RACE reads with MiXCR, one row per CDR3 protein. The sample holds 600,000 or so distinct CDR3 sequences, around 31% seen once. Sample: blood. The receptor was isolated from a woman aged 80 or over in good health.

Here the CDR3 DNA reads TGCGCCAGCAGCCAAAGGGGGGCGGGACGGAACTATGGCTACACCTTC. Its protein product is CASSQRGAGRNYGYTF. The chain couples TRBV4-3 to TRBJ1-2, with D maybe TRBD1 (6 bases). The CDR3 runs to 16 residues. Trimming took off 2 bases at V and 2 bases at J, with 15 bases between the two ends. Germline-derived CDR1 and CDR2 are LGHNA and YSLEER.